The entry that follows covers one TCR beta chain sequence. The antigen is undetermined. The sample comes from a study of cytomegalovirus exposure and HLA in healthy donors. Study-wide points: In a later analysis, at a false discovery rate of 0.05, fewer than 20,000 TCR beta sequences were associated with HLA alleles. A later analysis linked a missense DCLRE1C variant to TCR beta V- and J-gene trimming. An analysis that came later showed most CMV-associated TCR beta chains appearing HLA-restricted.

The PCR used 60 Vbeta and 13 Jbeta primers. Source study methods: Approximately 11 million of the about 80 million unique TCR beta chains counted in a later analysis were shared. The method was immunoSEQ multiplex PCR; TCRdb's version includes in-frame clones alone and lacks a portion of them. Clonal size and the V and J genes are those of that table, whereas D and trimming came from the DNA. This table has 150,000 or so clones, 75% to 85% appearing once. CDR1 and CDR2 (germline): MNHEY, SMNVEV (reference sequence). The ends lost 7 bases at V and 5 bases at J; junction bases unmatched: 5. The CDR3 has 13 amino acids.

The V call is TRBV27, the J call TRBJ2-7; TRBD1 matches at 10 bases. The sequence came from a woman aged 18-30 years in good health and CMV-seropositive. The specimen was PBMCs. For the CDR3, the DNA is TGTGCCAGCAAGGGACAGGGGAACCACGAGCAGTACTTC. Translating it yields CASKGQGNHEQYF.